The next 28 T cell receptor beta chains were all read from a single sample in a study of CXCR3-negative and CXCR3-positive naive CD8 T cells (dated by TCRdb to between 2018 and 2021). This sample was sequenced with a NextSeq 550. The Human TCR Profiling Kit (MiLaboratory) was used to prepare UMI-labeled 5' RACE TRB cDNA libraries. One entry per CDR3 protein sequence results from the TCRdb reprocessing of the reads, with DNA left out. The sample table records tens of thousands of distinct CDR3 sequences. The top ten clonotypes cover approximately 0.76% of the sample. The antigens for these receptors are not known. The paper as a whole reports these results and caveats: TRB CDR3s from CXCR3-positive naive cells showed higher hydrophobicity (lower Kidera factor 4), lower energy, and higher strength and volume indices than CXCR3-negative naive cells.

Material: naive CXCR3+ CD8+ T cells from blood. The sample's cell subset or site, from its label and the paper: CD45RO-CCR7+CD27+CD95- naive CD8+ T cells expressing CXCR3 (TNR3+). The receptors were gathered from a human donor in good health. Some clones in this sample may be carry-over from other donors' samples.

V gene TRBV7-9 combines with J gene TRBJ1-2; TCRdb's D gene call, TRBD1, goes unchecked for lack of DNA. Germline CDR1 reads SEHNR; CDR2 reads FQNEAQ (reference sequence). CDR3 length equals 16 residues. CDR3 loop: CASSPTGQAVWYGYTF.

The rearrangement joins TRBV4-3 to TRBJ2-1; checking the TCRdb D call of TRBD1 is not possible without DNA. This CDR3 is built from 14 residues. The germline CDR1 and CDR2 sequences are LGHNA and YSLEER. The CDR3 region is CASSPRTAYNEQFF.

CDR3 protein: CSWANGYEQYF. The V and J genes are TRBV20-1 and TRBJ2-7; TCRdb's assignment of TRBD1 cannot be checked, as there is no DNA. Germline CDR1 is DFQATT and CDR2 is SNEGSKA (reference sequence). The CDR3 runs 11 residues.

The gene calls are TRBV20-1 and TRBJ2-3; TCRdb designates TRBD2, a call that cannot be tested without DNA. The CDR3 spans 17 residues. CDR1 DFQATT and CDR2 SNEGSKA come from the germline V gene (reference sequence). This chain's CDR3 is CSARELVAGEYTDTQYF.

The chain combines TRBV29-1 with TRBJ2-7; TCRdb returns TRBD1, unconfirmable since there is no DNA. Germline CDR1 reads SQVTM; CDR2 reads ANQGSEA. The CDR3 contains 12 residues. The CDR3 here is CSAGQGFYEQYF.

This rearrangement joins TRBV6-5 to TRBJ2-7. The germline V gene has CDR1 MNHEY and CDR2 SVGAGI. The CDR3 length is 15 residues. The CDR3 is CASSYSSTSPYEQYF.

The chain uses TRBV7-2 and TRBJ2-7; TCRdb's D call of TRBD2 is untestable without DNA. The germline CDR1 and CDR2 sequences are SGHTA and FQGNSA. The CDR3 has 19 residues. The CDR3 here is CASSSPWTSGGAAGYEQYF.

This CDR3 is CASSLTGDLVHF. The V call is TRBV7-3, the J call TRBJ2-3; TCRdb returns TRBD1, unconfirmable since there is no DNA. This CDR3 has 12 residues. CDR1 is SGHTA and CDR2 is FQGTGA in the germline V gene. The whole variable domain, filled in from reference TRBV7-3 and TRBJ2-3, reads GAGVSQTPSNKVTEKGKYVELRCDPISGHTALYWYRQSLGQGPEFLIYFQGTGAADDSGLPNDRFFAVRPEGSVSTLKIQRTERGDSAVYLCASSLTGDLVHFGPGTRLTVL.

CDR3 sequence: CSARTGGEQYF. V gene TRBV29-1 combines with J gene TRBJ2-7; no DNA is available, so the TRBD1 call from TCRdb remains unchecked. Germline loops: CDR1 SQVTM, CDR2 ANQGSEA. This CDR3 contains 11 residues.

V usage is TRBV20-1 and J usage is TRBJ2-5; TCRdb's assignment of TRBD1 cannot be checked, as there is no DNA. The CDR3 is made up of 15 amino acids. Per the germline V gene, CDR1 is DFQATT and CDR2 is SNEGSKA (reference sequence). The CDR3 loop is CSARDRGQGRETQYF.

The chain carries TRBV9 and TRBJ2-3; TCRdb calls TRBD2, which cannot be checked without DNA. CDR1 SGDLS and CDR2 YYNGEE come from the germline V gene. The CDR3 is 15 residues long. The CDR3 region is CASSRTSGDTDTQYF.

The CDR3 loop is CASSKVGTPHLQETQYF. V gene TRBV21-1 combines with J gene TRBJ2-5; no DNA is available, so the TRBD1 call from TCRdb remains unchecked. TRBV21-1 is a known pseudogene. The CDR3 covers 17 residues.

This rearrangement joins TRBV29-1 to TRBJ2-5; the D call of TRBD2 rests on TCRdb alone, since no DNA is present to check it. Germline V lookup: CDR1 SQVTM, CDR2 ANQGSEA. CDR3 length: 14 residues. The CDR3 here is CSLRGLAGFETQYF. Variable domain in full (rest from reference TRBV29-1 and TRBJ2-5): SAVISQKPSRDICQRGTSLTIQCQVDSQVTMMFWYRQQPGQSLTLIATANQGSEATYESGFVIDKFPISRPNLTFSTLTVSNMSPEDSSIYLCSLRGLAGFETQYFGPGTRLLVL.

CDR3 amino acids: CASSLNLQRLNTGELFF. The gene calls are TRBV7-3 and TRBJ2-2. The CDR3 is made up of 17 amino acids. Germline V lookup: CDR1 SGHTA, CDR2 FQGTGA.

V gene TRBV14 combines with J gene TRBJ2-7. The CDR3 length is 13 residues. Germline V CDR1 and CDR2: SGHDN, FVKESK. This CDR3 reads CASSQVQPYEQYF.

CDR3 in amino acids: CASSVVDSPTYGYTF. The chain uses TRBV9 and TRBJ1-2; the D call from TCRdb, TRBD1, cannot be confirmed without DNA. The CDR3 runs to 15 residues. CDR1 and CDR2 (germline): SGDLS, YYNGEE.

This CDR3 reads CSADMTSGGRSYNEQFF. The rearrangement joins TRBV20-1 to TRBJ2-1; TCRdb's D call, TRBD2, is unchecked because there is no DNA. This CDR3 has 17 residues. Per germline, CDR1 DFQATT and CDR2 SNEGSKA (reference sequence).

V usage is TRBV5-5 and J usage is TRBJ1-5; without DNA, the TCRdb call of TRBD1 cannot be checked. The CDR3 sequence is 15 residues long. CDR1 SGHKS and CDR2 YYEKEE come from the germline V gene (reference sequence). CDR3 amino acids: CASSLSQGATQPQHF.

This CDR3 is CASRPGQQETQYF. V and J are TRBV7-9 and TRBJ2-5; TCRdb's D call of TRBD1 is untestable without DNA. This CDR3 region has 13 residues. Germline-derived CDR1 and CDR2 are SEHNR and FQNEAQ (reference sequence).

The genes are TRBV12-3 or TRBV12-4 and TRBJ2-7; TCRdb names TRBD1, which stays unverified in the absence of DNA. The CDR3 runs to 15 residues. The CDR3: CASSYPGTGAYEQYF.

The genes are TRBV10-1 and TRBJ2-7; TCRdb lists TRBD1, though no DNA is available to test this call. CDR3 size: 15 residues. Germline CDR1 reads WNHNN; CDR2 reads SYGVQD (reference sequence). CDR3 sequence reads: CASSEFKGLSYEQYF.

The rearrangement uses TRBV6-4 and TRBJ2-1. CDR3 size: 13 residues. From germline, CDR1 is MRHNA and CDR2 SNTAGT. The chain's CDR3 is CASMAGSYNEQFF.

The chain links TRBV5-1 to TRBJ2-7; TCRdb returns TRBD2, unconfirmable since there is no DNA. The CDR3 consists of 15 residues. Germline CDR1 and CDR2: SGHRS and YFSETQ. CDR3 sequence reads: CASSEGLPSSYEQYF.

CDR3 amino acids: CASSVDRRDTEAFF. V gene TRBV6-2 or TRBV6-3 combines with J gene TRBJ1-1; the TCRdb D gene call, TRBD1, has no DNA to confirm it. The CDR3 spans 14 residues. The germline V gene encodes CDR1 MNHEY and CDR2 SVGEGT.

This CDR3 is CASSLGTSGPTDTQSF. V and J are TRBV13 and TRBJ2-3; TCRdb names TRBD2, which stays unverified in the absence of DNA. CDR1 and CDR2 (germline): PRHDT, FYEKMQ (reference sequence). This CDR3 is built from 16 residues.

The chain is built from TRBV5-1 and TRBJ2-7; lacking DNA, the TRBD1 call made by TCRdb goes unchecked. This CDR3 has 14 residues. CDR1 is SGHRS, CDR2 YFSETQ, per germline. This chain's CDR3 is CASSGGTGQYEQYF.

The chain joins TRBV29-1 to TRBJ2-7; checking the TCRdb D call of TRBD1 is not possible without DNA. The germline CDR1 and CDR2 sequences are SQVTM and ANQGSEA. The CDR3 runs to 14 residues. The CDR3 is CSVVPTAGPYEQYF.

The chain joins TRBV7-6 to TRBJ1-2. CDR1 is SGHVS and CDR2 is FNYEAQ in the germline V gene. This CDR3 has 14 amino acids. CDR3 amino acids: CASTPEGTNYGYTF.